This TCR beta chain comes out of a study of OX40 agonist ivuxolimab in advanced cancers. For the study at large: Ivuxolimab was delivered to patients intravenously every 2 weeks at doses spanning 0.01 to 10 mg/kg.

With regard to this clone: The antigen remains undetermined.

With 4 bases clipped from V and 1 base from J, the junction kept 4 bases outside the gene matches. This CDR3 is built from 14 residues. The V gene's germline CDR1 is SGHNT and CDR2 YYREEE (reference sequence). People who had autoimmune disease history or systemic immunosuppression were excluded. Whole-study findings and limits: Fewer expanded clones were found on average in CD4+ than in CD8+ T cells. Certain nonresponders likewise exhibited a low normalized T-cell clonal expansion.

Some clones are missing from TCRdb's copy, which holds only in-frame ones; the method was immunoSEQ multiplex PCR. The repertoire includes some 77,000 clones, about 85% of them detected once, and roughly 2.3% sits in the top ten. J is TRBJ1-1 and V is TRBV5-4, with 7 bases identical to TRBD1. The specimen was CD4+ or CD8+ T cells sorted from blood, collected in a trial of the OX40 agonist ivuxolimab. This clonotype was sampled from an adult with an advanced solid tumor such as melanoma, head and neck, liver or kidney cancer. CDR3: CASSPGTANTEAFF. CDR3 DNA: TGTGCCAGCAGCCCCGGGACAGCGAACACTGAAGCTTTCTTT.